The 28 T cell receptor beta chains below come from one sample, sequenced in a study of blood T cell repertoires in COVID-19. TCRdb keeps only in-frame clones here, not all; method: immunoSEQ multiplex PCR. The sample shows about 66,000 clones, 85% to 90% of them seen only once. Sequences were obtained from peripheral blood. Receptor source: a man in his fifties or sixties with active COVID-19.

This chain links TRBV5-4 with TRBJ2-7; weak D call: TRBD1 (6 bases). The CDR3 runs 14 residues. Germline V gene lookup returns CDR1 SGHNT and CDR2 YYREEE (reference sequence). V was pared by 0 bases and J by 3 bases, with 10 bases between. CDR3 DNA sequence: TGTGCCAGCAGCTTGGGACAGGACATCTACGAGCAGTACTTC. Translated, it gives CASSLGQDIYEQYF.

The CDR3 protein is CASSLGGPANYGYTF. DNA for the CDR3: TGTGCCAGCAGCTTGGGCGGTCCCGCTAACTATGGCTACACCTTC. The V and J genes are TRBV5-5 and TRBJ1-2; the D is unclear. The CDR3 extends over 15 amino acids. Looked up from germline, CDR1 is SGHKS and CDR2 is YYEKEE (reference sequence). Trimming left V 0 bases short and J 0 bases short, with 9 bases between. Drawing the rest from reference TRBV5-5 and TRBJ1-2, the complete variable domain is DAGVTQSPTHLIKTRGQQVTLRCSPISGHKSVSWYQQVLGQGPQFIFQYYEKEERGRGNFPDRFSARQFPNYSSELNVNALLLGDSALYLCASSLGGPANYGYTFGSGTRLTVV.

V usage is TRBV29-1 and J usage is TRBJ1-2; 7 nucleotides agree with TRBD1. V gave up 6 bases and J gave up 4 bases; unmatched junction bases: 11. This CDR3 is built from 14 residues. CDR1 is SQVTM, CDR2 ANQGSEA, per germline. CDR3 DNA sequence: TGCAGCGTAACAGGAGGGGCAGGGGGCTATGGCTACACCTTC. Translating gives CSVTGGAGGYGYTF.

The J gene is TRBJ2-7, the V gene TRBV18; D ambiguous. Per germline, CDR1 KGHSH and CDR2 LQKENI. This CDR3 region has 11 residues. Trimming removed 6 bases from V and 4 bases from J, with 7 bases in between. The CDR3 region has the DNA TGTGCCAGCTCCATGGCTTACGAGCAGTACGTC. Protein sequence: CASSMAYEQYV.

J is TRBJ2-7 and V is TRBV6-6, with 7 nucleotides matching TRBD2. The CDR3 has 13 amino acids. V lost 5 bases to trimming and J lost 7 bases; unmatched junction nucleotides: 8. In germline, CDR1 is MNHNY, CDR2 SVGAGI (reference sequence). CDR3 residues: CASSTRLAGEQYV. The CDR3 coding sequence is TGTGCCAGCAGTACGCGACTAGCTGGGGAGCAGTACGTC.

This chain joins TRBV10-1 and TRBJ2-1; TRBD1 matches at 10 bases. Germline CDR1 is WNHNN and CDR2 is SYGVQD (reference sequence). The CDR3 is 14 residues long. J was trimmed by 13 bases and V by 4 bases; bases with no gene match: 10. In DNA form, the CDR3 reads TGCGCCAGCAGTGTGGGACAGGGGTCCAAGTTTCAGTTCTTC. Its translation: CASSVGQGSKFQFF.

Concerning this clone itself: A read error may produce the germline difference seen at one junction end. V is TRBV5-1 and J is TRBJ1-1; D may be TRBD1 (6 bases). This CDR3 comprises 13 residues. In germline, CDR1 is SGHRS, CDR2 YFSETQ. In nucleotides, the CDR3 is TGCGCCAGCAGCCGAACAGGGAACTCTGAAGCTTTCTTT. It codes for CASSRTGNSEAFF.

The V call is TRBV11-3, the J call TRBJ2-5, with TRBD2 matching over 12 bases. The CDR3 is 18 residues long. The J segment lost 5 bases and the V segment lost 6 bases, leaving 16 bases of the junction unmatched. Germline CDR1 SGHNT, CDR2 YENEEA. In nucleotides, the CDR3 is TGTGCCAGCAGTCGTACTAGCGGGAGGTTAGGATACGGTGAGACCCAGTACTTC. It is translated as CASSRTSGRLGYGETQYF.

The chain links TRBV4-1 to TRBJ1-6; D remains unclear. The CDR3 totals 18 residues. Trimming took off 2 bases at V and 0 bases at J, with 14 bases between the two ends. Germline assignment: CDR1 MGHRA and CDR2 YSYEKL. CDR3 sequence (DNA): TGCGCCAGCAGCCAACTATTATCCTCGCTCTCCTATAATTCACCCCTCCACTTT. It is translated as CASSQLLSSLSYNSPLHF.

This clone was counted a single time. The chain carries TRBV6-5 and TRBJ1-5; 9 positions match TRBD1. The trim removed 6 bases at V and 1 base at J, leaving 1 base unmatched. There are 14 residues in the CDR3. The germline CDR1 and CDR2 sequences are MNHEY and SVGAGI. CDR3 residues: CASRGTGSNQPQHF. The CDR3 region has the DNA TGTGCCAGCAGGGGGACAGGGAGCAATCAGCCCCAGCATTTT.

The V call is TRBV6-5, the J call TRBJ2-1; possible D gene TRBD1, 6 bases. The CDR3 extends over 15 amino acids. Trimming left V 6 bases short and J 0 bases short, with 12 bases between. Germline V CDR1 and CDR2: MNHEY, SVGAGI. CDR3: CASSPDRSSYNEQFF. The CDR3 DNA is TGTGCCAGCAGCCCCGACAGGAGCTCCTACAATGAGCAGTTCTTC.

This clone was counted only a few times. The gene calls are TRBV18 and TRBJ1-5; 8 bases agree with TRBD1. The J segment lost 6 bases and the V segment lost 4 bases, leaving 8 bases of the junction unmatched. The germline CDR1 and CDR2 sequences are KGHSH and LQKENI. CDR3 length: 15 residues. The CDR3 DNA sequence: TGTGCCAGCTCACACCGGACAGGGACGGGTCAGCCCCAGCATTTT. It encodes CASSHRTGTGQPQHF.

This chain links TRBV6-5 with TRBJ1-2, with 7 bases fitting TRBD1. Per germline, CDR1 MNHEY and CDR2 SVGAGI. There are 15 residues in the CDR3. V dropped 2 bases and J dropped 8; count of bases not matched to a gene: 11. CDR3 in DNA: TGTGCCAGCAGTTACCTCGGGGCAGGGGGATACGGCTACACCTTC. It codes for CASSYLGAGGYGYTF.

This clone occurred once. The chain has TRBV7-2 and TRBJ2-1, with TRBD2 identical over 9 bases. Trimming cost V 5 bases and J 0 bases; bases outside gene matches: 11. CDR1 and CDR2 (germline): SGHTA, FQGNSA. The CDR3 is 18 amino acids. The CDR3 DNA is TGTGCCAGCAGCAGGGGGACTAGCAGATCCAGCTCCTACAATGAGCAGTTCTTC. Translated: CASSRGTSRSSSYNEQFF.

This clone appeared once. This chain links TRBV19 with TRBJ1-2; TRBD1 agrees at 7 bases. Germline V gene sequence: CDR1 LNHDA, CDR2 SQIVND (reference sequence). J lost 7 bases, V lost 6 bases, and 8 bases had no gene match. CDR3 length: 13 residues. DNA for the CDR3: TGTGCCAGTAGCAACAGGGGCGCGCGTGGCTACACCTTC. It yields the protein CASSNRGARGYTF.

The chain recombines TRBV5-1 with TRBJ1-2, with D unclear. The germline V and J ends were trimmed by 0 bases and 5 bases, with 8 bases remaining between them. The CDR3 has 13 amino acids. Germline CDR1 and CDR2: SGHRS and YFSETQ. As DNA, the CDR3 is TGCGCCAGCAGCTTGGAAGAGAGGTATGGCTACACCTTC. This gives the protein CASSLEERYGYTF.

V and J are TRBV10-3 and TRBJ2-1; D is perhaps TRBD2 (9 bases). The V end lost 5 bases, the J end lost 7 bases, and 18 bases lay between the germline ends. The CDR3 runs to 15 residues. CDR1 and CDR2 (germline): ENHRY, SYGVKD. Here the CDR3 reads CAISPGGGRVNEQFF. As DNA, the CDR3 is TGTGCCATCAGTCCAGGGGGCGGGAGGGTGAATGAGCAGTTCTTC.

This chain connects TRBV11-2 to TRBJ1-6, with a weak D call TRBD1 (5 bases). Trimming removed 5 bases at V and 9 bases at J, with 14 bases between. Germline assignment: CDR1 SGHAT and CDR2 FQNNGV. The CDR3 totals 14 residues. For the CDR3, the DNA is TGTGCCAGCAGCCCCGGACATAGGAGTTCACCCCTCCACTTT. Encoded protein: CASSPGHRSSPLHF.

J is TRBJ2-3 and V is TRBV6-6; D call uncertain. CDR1 MNHNY and CDR2 SVGAGI come from the germline V gene (reference sequence). With 7 bases removed from V and 5 bases from J, the gap between germline ends came to 4 bases. The CDR3 runs to 10 residues. The CDR3 nucleotides are TGTGCCAGCATCGGAGATACGCAGTATTTT. As protein: CASIGDTQYF.

This sequence joins TRBV11-2 and TRBJ2-1, with D perhaps TRBD1 (5 bases). V was pared by 0 bases and J by 8 bases, with 8 bases between. Germline CDR1 SGHAT, CDR2 FQNNGV. The CDR3 has 13 amino acids. CDR3 sequence: CASSLDYRYEQFF. The CDR3 nucleotides are TGTGCCAGCAGCTTAGATTACAGGTATGAGCAGTTCTTC.

This chain links TRBV19 with TRBJ1-2; 8 positions agree with TRBD1. Unmatched junction bases numbered 5, after V lost 1 base and J lost 4 bases. CDR3 length equals 15 residues. Germline lookup yields CDR1 LNHDA and CDR2 SQIVND (reference sequence). CDR3 nucleotides: TGTGCCAGTAGTATAGGGACAGGGAGTGTCTATGGCTACACCTTC. This sequence encodes CASSIGTGSVYGYTF.

J is TRBJ1-2 and V is TRBV1; TRBD1 is taken as the D call from the table, unchecked against the DNA. TRBV1 represents a pseudogene. The CDR3 has 14 residues. The CDR3 DNA follows: TGCACCAGCAGCGCGGACAGGGGCATCTATGGCTACACCTTC. Residues: CTSSADRGIYGYTF.

This chain joins TRBV11-2 and TRBJ2-5, with D hard to call. Trimming took 5 bases from V and 5 from J, leaving 12 bases between them. Germline assignment: CDR1 SGHAT and CDR2 FQNNGV. This CDR3 comprises 13 residues. CDR3 sequence (DNA): TGTGCCAGCAGCCGCGTACCCATCGAGACCCAGTACTTC. It specifies CASSRVPIETQYF.

The chain employs TRBV6-2 or TRBV6-3 and TRBJ2-1; D may be TRBD1 (6 bases). Germline values: CDR1 MNHEY, CDR2 SVGEGT. The germline V and J ends were trimmed by 4 bases and 9 bases, with 16 bases remaining between them. This CDR3 has 14 residues. CDR3 DNA sequence: TGTGCCAGCAGTTCCGCCTATCAGGGGTCTGAGCAGTTCTTC. It specifies CASSSAYQGSEQFF.

The chain uses TRBV12-5 and TRBJ1-2, with unresolved D. The CDR3 is 11 residues long. Trimming took off 1 base at V and 8 bases at J, with 5 bases between the two ends. CDR1 and CDR2 (germline): LGHNT, FRNRAP. In nucleotides, the CDR3 is TGTGCTAGTGGTTTGGCCGGGGGCTACACCTTC. This encodes CASGLAGGYTF.

This clone was observed a handful of times. The CDR3 DNA reads TGTGCCAGCAGCTTAGGTTTGAGGGAGGGCTATGAGCAGTTCTTC. It translates to CASSLGLREGYEQFF. The chain employs TRBV7-9 and TRBJ2-1; 7 bases map to TRBD2. The CDR3 contains 15 residues. With 1 base clipped from V and 8 bases from J, the junction kept 8 bases outside the gene matches. Germline loops: CDR1 SEHNR, CDR2 FQNEAQ (reference sequence).

The genes are TRBV6-5 and TRBJ2-7; 7 bases align to TRBD1. The CDR3 has 14 amino acids. Germline trimming cut 6 bases from V and 4 bases from J; bases unmatched to any gene: 9. CDR1 MNHEY and CDR2 SVGAGI come from the germline V gene. CDR3 region: CASSRTGTVYEQYF. The DNA for the CDR3 is TGTGCCAGCAGCCGAACCGGGACAGTTTACGAGCAGTACTTC.

There are a few counts of this clone. This chain joins TRBV27 and TRBJ1-6, with TRBD1 matching over 9 bases. Germline trimming cut 4 bases from V and 5 bases from J; bases unmatched to any gene: 6. The CDR3 spans 16 residues. CDR1 MNHEY and CDR2 SMNVEV come from the germline V gene (reference sequence). Here the CDR3 reads CASSYSGTGNNSPLHF. CDR3 coding DNA: TGTGCCAGCAGTTACTCCGGGACAGGGAATAATTCACCCCTCCACTTT.